A single sample gave rise to the 3 T cell receptor beta chains below, sequenced in a study of cytomegalovirus exposure and HLA in healthy donors. Sequenced by immunoSEQ multiplex PCR; TCRdb stores in-frame clones only, minus some. The sample has fewer than 200,000 clones, 70% to 90% seen once. Sequenced material: PBMCs. These receptors were collected from a woman aged 25 to 39 in good health and CMV-seronegative.

The chain employs TRBV6-1 and TRBJ2-1; possible D gene TRBD1, 5 bases. V gave up 3 bases and J gave up 9 bases, with 18 bases separating them. The CDR3 is 15 amino acids. Germline loops: CDR1 MNHNS, CDR2 SASEGT. The DNA for the CDR3 is TGTGCCAGCAGTGATTCAGGGCAGGGTTTGCGTGAGCAGTTCTTC. Its protein is CASSDSGQGLREQFF.

The chain uses TRBV6-6 and TRBJ2-5; D possibly uses TRBD1 or TRBD2 (6 bases each). This CDR3 contains 16 residues. The V and J ends lost 0 bases and 1 base respectively, with 12 bases between them. From germline, CDR1 is MNHNY and CDR2 SVGAGI (reference sequence). The CDR3: CASSYSKGGSQETQYF. CDR3 nucleotide sequence: TGTGCCAGCAGTTACTCGAAAGGGGGGTCCCAAGAGACCCAGTACTTC.

This chain connects TRBV19 to TRBJ2-6, with unresolved D. Germline V CDR1 and CDR2: LNHDA, SQIVND (reference sequence). CDR3 length: 15 amino acids. Trimming removed 3 bases at V and 0 bases at J, with 6 bases between. CDR3 nucleotides: TGTGCCAGTAGTATCTCTGCCTCTGGGGCCAACGTCCTGACTTTC. This translates into CASSISASGANVLTF. The full variable domain, its missing parts supplied by reference TRBV19 and TRBJ2-6, is DGGITQSPKYLFRKEGQNVTLSCEQNLNHDAMYWYRQDPGQGLRLIYYSQIVNDFQKGDIAEGYSVSREKKESFPLTVTSAQKNPTAFYLCASSISASGANVLTFGAGSRLTVL.